This T cell receptor beta chain was recovered during a study of T cell responses to AZD1222 COVID-19 vaccine. General study findings and limits: No repertoire was sampled before or during the peak T cell response, only after it. The donors showed a predominance of white British ancestry and of females, with possible underestimation of clonal diversity. Along spike, vaccine-associated CD4 TCRs were found throughout, with dominance at 160-218 and 743-854.

Second-dose recipients at about 4 or about 12 weeks were treated as one pooled group. This clone was observed a single time. The antigen is not known. V lost 4 bases and J lost 7, with 8 bases in between. Per the germline V gene, CDR1 is MDHEN and CDR2 is SYDVKM. CDR3 length equals 12 residues. Measured with immunoSEQ multiplex PCR; TCRdb has only the in-frame clones, and not every one. This table holds 65,000 to 95,000 clones, 70% to 90% found once. This material consisted of peripheral blood, taken 28 days after the second AZD1222 dose. The sequence was obtained from an adult who received the AZD1222 COVID-19 vaccine. V gene TRBV28 combines with J gene TRBJ2-4; tentatively, D is TRBD1 (6 bases). In nucleotides, the CDR3 is TGTGCCAGCAGTTCAGGGGCCAACATTCAGTACTTC. This gives the protein CASSSGANIQYF.